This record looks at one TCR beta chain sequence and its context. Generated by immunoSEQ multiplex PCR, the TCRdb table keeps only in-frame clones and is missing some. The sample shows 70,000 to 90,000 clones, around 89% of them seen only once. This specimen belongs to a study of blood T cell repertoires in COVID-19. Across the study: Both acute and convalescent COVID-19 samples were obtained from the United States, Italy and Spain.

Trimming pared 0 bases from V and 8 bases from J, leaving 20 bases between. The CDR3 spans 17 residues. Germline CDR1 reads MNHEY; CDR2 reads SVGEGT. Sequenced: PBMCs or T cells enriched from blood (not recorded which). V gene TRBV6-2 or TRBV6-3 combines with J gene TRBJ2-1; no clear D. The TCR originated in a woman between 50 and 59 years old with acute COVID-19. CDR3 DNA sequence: TGTGCCAGCAGTTACTCCCCCGAGGAGCGCGAATCCTATGAGCAGTTCTTC. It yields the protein CASSYSPEERESYEQFF.